The rows below give T cell receptor beta chains drawn from one sample of a study of monozygotic twins with inflammatory bowel disease. TCRdb re-called the 5' RACE reads; one entry per CDR3 protein, DNA not given. The table lists 300,000 to 350,000 distinct CDR3 sequences. The sample comprised blood. The receptors shown here come from a human donor with ulcerative colitis or Crohn's disease, or a healthy co-twin of an affected twin (not recorded which). The CDR3 runs from the conserved cysteine through the conserved F or W.

j_gene	v_gene	CDR3aa
TRBJ2-1	TRBV4-3	CASSQEERGGYNEQFF
TRBJ2-5	TRBV2	CASRAGGQETQYF
TRBJ2-1	TRBV7-2	CARSLPSSYNEQFF
TRBJ2-1	TRBV20-1	CSARDFRGGYNEQFF
TRBJ2-6	TRBV4-3	CASSRGQASGANVLTF
TRBJ2-2	TRBV6-5	CASSFSGVGTGELFF
TRBJ2-1	TRBV5-1	CASSHLEAGGYNEQFF
TRBJ1-2	TRBV5-1	CASSIGQDYGYTF
TRBJ2-7	TRBV11-2	CASSLTGPGPQYF
TRBJ1-1	TRBV7-9	CASSLPLTEAFF
TRBJ1-4	TRBV7-2	CASSLGGAAHEKLFF
TRBJ1-4	TRBV7-9	CASSIGQGYEKLFF
TRBJ1-4	TRBV15	CATSRDSAATNEKLFF
TRBJ2-5	TRBV14	CASSQDPWRERVLQETQYF
TRBJ2-7	TRBV27	CASFSRRGSSYEQYF
TRBJ2-2	TRBV29-1	CSVDQGKTGELFF
TRBJ1-3	TRBV20-1	CSALLQGRNTIYF
TRBJ2-7	TRBV24-1	CATSPAGSTHEQYF
TRBJ1-2	TRBV5-1	CASSIGQGINYGYTF
TRBJ2-1	TRBV28	CASRGQGRAYNEQFF
TRBJ1-4	TRBV4-3	CASSQDRGAKLFF
TRBJ2-5	TRBV2	CASMGTDSGRETQYF
TRBJ2-7	TRBV25-1	CASSGTGPSEQYF
TRBJ2-1	TRBV5-1	CASSSLLYNEQFF
TRBJ1-2	TRBV7-2	CASGRGYGYTF
TRBJ2-1	TRBV6-2/TRBV6-3	CASSFPLGGLSYNEQFF
TRBJ2-4	TRBV28	CATNSRASGNILYF
TRBJ2-3	TRBV7-9	CASSPGRIDTQYF
TRBJ1-5	TRBV12-3/TRBV12-4	CASSLQGLGNQPQHF
TRBJ2-3	TRBV6-5	CASSDSRDVSLNTQYF
TRBJ1-5	TRBV20-1	CSARGTGPSQPQHF
TRBJ2-5	TRBV5-1	CASSLGFGGEGETQYF
TRBJ1-1	TRBV10-3	CAIRGTADTEAFF
TRBJ2-1	TRBV2	CASRTQGWNEQFF
TRBJ2-1	TRBV7-6	CASSPYASSYNEQFF
TRBJ2-2	TRBV7-8	CASSLSGRGDTGELFF
TRBJ2-1	TRBV2	CASSESPKKSNEQFF
TRBJ2-6	TRBV28	CASSLSGFSGANVLTF
TRBJ1-1	TRBV28	CASSRSGVRSGTEAFF
TRBJ1-5	TRBV27	CASSRAGFRPQHF
TRBJ2-4	TRBV15	CATSRDRSQNMQYF
TRBJ2-1	TRBV7-6	CASSFLGQGFYNEQFF
TRBJ2-2	TRBV27	CASSLHIAETRTGELFF
TRBJ1-1	TRBV7-9	CASSLVPRGQGASEAFF
TRBJ2-6	TRBV29-1	CSVEPGLGANVLTF
TRBJ1-1	TRBV12-3/TRBV12-4	CASNLPENTEAFF
TRBJ2-1	TRBV4-1	CASSPVRTVINNEQFF
TRBJ2-2	TRBV20-1	CSARDKNTGELFF
TRBJ2-7	TRBV19	CASSSTGSGGEQYF
TRBJ1-5	TRBV19	CASSSDRTLPYSNQPQHF
TRBJ2-7	TRBV12-3/TRBV12-4	CASSPTNYEQYF
TRBJ2-5	TRBV10-3	CAISRSNQETQYF
TRBJ2-5	TRBV11-2	CASSSHLPGQGFQETQYF
TRBJ2-6	TRBV25-1	CASSEGYRDGANVLTF
TRBJ2-7	TRBV28	CASKTGGAYEQYF